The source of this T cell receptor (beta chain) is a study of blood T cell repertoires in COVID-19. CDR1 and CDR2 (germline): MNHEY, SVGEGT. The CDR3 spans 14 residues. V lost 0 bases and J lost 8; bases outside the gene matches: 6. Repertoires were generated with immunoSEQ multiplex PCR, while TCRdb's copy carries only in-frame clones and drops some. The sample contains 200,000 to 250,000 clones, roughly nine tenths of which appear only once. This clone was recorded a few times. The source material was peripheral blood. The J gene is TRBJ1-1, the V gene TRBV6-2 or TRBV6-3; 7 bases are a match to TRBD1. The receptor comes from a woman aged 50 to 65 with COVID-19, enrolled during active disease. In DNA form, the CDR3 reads TGTGCCAGCAGTTACTCTGGGGACAGCAAAGAAGCTTTCTTT. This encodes CASSYSGDSKEAFF.